A selection of T cell receptor beta chains follows, all from one sample in a study of identical twins. Via MiXCR, TCRdb re-called the 5' RACE reads, giving one row per CDR3 protein. The sample has a few hundred thousand distinct CDR3 sequences, less than 20% seen once. The sample consisted of naive T cells sorted from blood. These receptors came from a man between 50 and 59 years old in good health. Each CDR3 is given with its conserved first and last residue. A D gene is named only where the DNA matches it firmly. Clone size, where shown, is once, few, many, or a class for clones that have expanded.

size	D	J	V	DNA	CDR3
many	-	TRBJ1-3	TRBV20-1	TGCAGTGCTACCTCTGGAAACACCATATATTTT	CSATSGNTIYF
many	TRBD1	TRBJ2-1	TRBV12-3/TRBV12-4	TGTGCCAGCAGTAAGACAGGGGACAATGAGCAGTTCTTC	CASSKTGDNEQFF
many	TRBD2	TRBJ2-3	TRBV12-3/TRBV12-4	TGTGCCAGCAGTTTACGGGGGGGCTCTCAGACAGATACGCAGTATTTT	CASSLRGGSQTDTQYF
many	-	TRBJ2-1	TRBV20-1	TGCAGTGCTAGAGATGGGGTGAACAATGAGCAGTTCTTC	CSARDGVNNEQFF
few	TRBD1	TRBJ2-6	TRBV11-2	TGTGCCAGCAGCCGGGACAGTTTAGCCCCTTCTGGGGCCAACGTCCTGACTTTC	CASSRDSLAPSGANVLTF
-	TRBD1	TRBJ2-5	TRBV5-1	TGCGCCAGCAGCTCGCCGGATTCGGACAGGGTAGAGACCCAGTACTTC	CASSSPDSDRVETQYF
few	-	TRBJ2-2	TRBV20-1	TGCAGTGCTAGAGATGGAGGCTCCGGGGAGCTGTTTTTT	CSARDGGSGELFF
-	TRBD1	TRBJ2-7	TRBV6-6	TGTGCCAGCCAAGACAGGGTGAGCTACGAGCAGTACTTC	CASQDRVSYEQYF
many	TRBD1	TRBJ1-2	TRBV27	TGTGCCAGCAGTTCCGTTTACAGGGGGCGCAACTATGGCTACACCTTC	CASSSVYRGRNYGYTF
many	-	TRBJ2-7	TRBV28	TGTGCCAGCAGTACCTCGGGCTACGAGCAGTACTTC	CASSTSGYEQYF
few	TRBD2	TRBJ2-3	TRBV11-2	TGTGCCAGCAGCTTGGGCCTAGCGGGAGGCCAGGGAAATACGCAGTATTTT	CASSLGLAGGQGNTQYF
many	TRBD2	TRBJ2-7	TRBV5-1	TGCGCCAGCAGCTTGAGCGGGACCCCCTACGAGCAGTACTTC	CASSLSGTPYEQYF
few	TRBD2	TRBJ2-7	TRBV6-1	TGTGCCAGCAGGGCGGGAGGGCCTTACGAGCAGTACTTC	CASRAGGPYEQYF
-	-	TRBJ2-5	TRBV4-3	TGCGCCAGCAGCCAAGGGTCGGGCAGGCCGAACCAAGAGACCCAGTACTTC	CASSQGSGRPNQETQYF
-	-	TRBJ2-1	TRBV4-3	TGCGCCAGCAGCCAAGATCAAGCGTACAATGAGCAGTTCTTC	CASSQDQAYNEQFF
-	TRBD2	TRBJ2-1	TRBV5-1	TGCGCCAGCAGCTTGGGAGGGACTAGCGGGATCCATGAGCAGTTCTTC	CASSLGGTSGIHEQFF
-	-	TRBJ1-1	TRBV10-3	TGTGCCATCAGTGAGTCCCGGGACACTGAAGCTTTCTTT	CAISESRDTEAFF
few	-	TRBJ2-1	TRBV30	TGTGCCTGGAGGTACTCCTACAATGAGCAGTTCTTC	CAWRYSYNEQFF
-	-	TRBJ1-1	TRBV5-5	TGTGCCAGCAGCTTGGCTTATGGGTTAGGGAATGAAGCTTTCTTT	CASSLAYGLGNEAFF
many	TRBD1	TRBJ2-7	TRBV10-3	TGTGCCATCAGTGAGTCGATATCAGGGGGCAACGAGCAGTACTTC	CAISESISGGNEQYF
many	TRBD2	TRBJ2-1	TRBV6-2/TRBV6-3	TGTGCCAGCAGTTTCCGGGACTATAACAATGAGCAGTTCTTC	CASSFRDYNNEQFF
-	TRBD2	TRBJ2-7	TRBV20-1	TGCAGTGCCCCCGGACAGGATATTCTAGCGGGGTCCTACGAGCAGTACTTC	CSAPGQDILAGSYEQYF
-	TRBD1	TRBJ1-3	TRBV7-9	TGTGCCAGCAGCTCGCGACAGGGGGCAAGAGGAAACACCATATATTTT	CASSSRQGARGNTIYF
-	TRBD2	TRBJ2-3	TRBV7-8	TGTGCCAGCAGCGAAGGGACTAGCCTCTTAAGGGATACGCAGTATTTT	CASSEGTSLLRDTQYF
-	TRBD1	TRBJ2-3	TRBV20-1	TGCAGTGCTATTGGGACAGGGGAACCAGATACGCAGTATTTT	CSAIGTGEPDTQYF
few	-	TRBJ1-1	TRBV20-1	TGCAGTGCTAGAATAGGGAACACTGAAGCTTTCTTT	CSARIGNTEAFF
once	-	TRBJ2-2	TRBV4-2	TGTGCCAGCAGCCAATCAGGCCGTAACACCGGGGAGCTGTTTTTT	CASSQSGRNTGELFF
-	TRBD1	TRBJ2-7	TRBV11-3	TGTGCCAGCAGCCCGGACAGGGACCGGGGGTACGAGCAGTACTTC	CASSPDRDRGYEQYF
many	TRBD2	TRBJ2-1	TRBV28	TGTGCCAGCAGTTTAGGACTAGCGGGGATCCTAGGGAATGAGCAGTTCTTC	CASSLGLAGILGNEQFF
few	TRBD2	TRBJ2-7	TRBV4-3	TGCGCCAGCAGCCAAGATCGCTGGGGGGCTAGCGGGAATCACGAGCAGTACTTC	CASSQDRWGASGNHEQYF
-	TRBD1	TRBJ2-5	TRBV7-2	TGTGCCAGCAGCTCCAGTTTGATCTGGGACAGAAAAGAGACCCAGTACTTC	CASSSSLIWDRKETQYF
few	TRBD2	TRBJ2-1	TRBV4-1	TGCGCCAGCAGCGCCTATGTCCATGCATCGGGACTAGTCGCGAATGAGCAGTTCTTC	CASSAYVHASGLVANEQFF
-	-	TRBJ2-4	TRBV7-2	TGTGCCAGCAGCCGGAGGGCAGGGGACAAAAACATTCAGTACTTC	CASSRRAGDKNIQYF
few	-	TRBJ1-5	TRBV20-1	TGCAGTGCCCCGGAGGGCAACAATCAGCCCCAGCATTTT	CSAPEGNNQPQHF
-	TRBD1	TRBJ2-7	TRBV7-2	TGTGCCAGCAGCTCCCAGACAGGGTATCCCTTGGAGCAGTACTTC	CASSSQTGYPLEQYF
many	TRBD1	TRBJ1-6	TRBV6-1	TGTGCCAGCAGCTTCCGGGACAGGGGGAATAATTCACCCCTCCACTTT	CASSFRDRGNNSPLHF
many	TRBD2	TRBJ2-5	TRBV4-2	TGTGCCAGCAGCCAGCCGGGACTAGCGGGGTTCCAAGAGACCCAGTACTTC	CASSQPGLAGFQETQYF
-	TRBD2	TRBJ2-1	TRBV7-6	TGTGCCAGCAGCTTTAGCGGGACCGAGCAGTTCTTC	CASSFSGTEQFF
few	-	TRBJ2-1	TRBV12-3/TRBV12-4	TGTGCCAGCACCCCCGGGTTGCGGGGTGGTAATGAGCAGTTCTTC	CASTPGLRGGNEQFF
few	-	TRBJ2-7	TRBV20-1	TGCAGTGCCGCCGATTGGGCGGGCGAGCAGTACTTC	CSAADWAGEQYF
-	-	TRBJ1-1	TRBV7-9	TGTGCCAGCAGGAGGGACAATTTTAACACTGAAGCTTTCTTT	CASRRDNFNTEAFF
-	TRBD2	TRBJ2-5	TRBV9	TGTGCCAGCAGCTTGCAACTAGCGGGGGCGGAGACCCAGTACTTC	CASSLQLAGAETQYF
many	-	TRBJ2-3	TRBV12-3/TRBV12-4	TGTGCCAGCAGCAAAAGAGGGGGGGGTACGCAGTATTTT	CASSKRGGGTQYF
many	-	TRBJ1-5	TRBV21-1	TGTGCCACCGCGGCGTGGGACAGGGGGGACCATAGCAATCAGCCCCAGCATTTT	CATAAWDRGDHSNQPQHF
few	TRBD1	TRBJ2-7	TRBV5-1	TGCGCCAGCTCAATACAGGGGGCCTACGAGCAGTACTTC	CASSIQGAYEQYF
-	-	TRBJ1-1	TRBV7-2	TGTGCCAGCAGCTTAAGACCCATGGAGAAGCTTAACTATGAAGCTTTCTTT	CASSLRPMEKLNYEAFF
once	-	TRBJ2-3	TRBV20-1	TGCAGTGCCCAGTGGTTGGATACGCAGTATTTT	CSAQWLDTQYF
-	TRBD2	TRBJ2-3	TRBV3-1	TGTGCCAGCAGCGCTTCCCCGGGACTAGCGGGGATCGCAGATACGCAGTATTTT	CASSASPGLAGIADTQYF
-	TRBD1	TRBJ2-3	TRBV29-1	TGCAGCGGAAGACAGGGGGCTAGGGTCACAGATACGCAGTATTTT	CSGRQGARVTDTQYF
many	TRBD2	TRBJ2-1	TRBV29-1	TGCAGCGTTGCGGCAAACCCTGCGGGAGTTTCCTACAATGAGCAGTTCTTC	CSVAANPAGVSYNEQFF
-	-	TRBJ2-2	TRBV20-1	TGCAGTGCTAGAGATCTGGGATCAAACACCGGGGAGCTGTTTTTT	CSARDLGSNTGELFF
-	TRBD2	TRBJ2-1	TRBV28	TGTGCCAGCAGCATTGCCGGCAGCGGGGGGCTCTCCTACAATGAGCAGTTCTTC	CASSIAGSGGLSYNEQFF
many	-	TRBJ2-2	TRBV30	TGTGCCTGGAGTGCCGGGGAGCTGTTTTTT	CAWSAGELFF
-	-	TRBJ2-5	TRBV2	TGTGCCAGCAGTGGGGCAGGGATAGAGACCCAGTACTTC	CASSGAGIETQYF